Below, one T cell receptor beta chain is given with its context. There are many counts of this clonotype. Its antigen is currently not known. Per-base quality was not reported, and no clone a single base away is much larger than it. The germline V gene gives CDR1 as MNHEY and CDR2 as SVGEGT. V loses 5 bases, J loses 4 bases, and the germline ends lie 11 bases apart. There are 13 amino acids in the CDR3, from cysteine to phenylalanine inclusive. Only CDR3 DNA is held: 39 bases, read in frame from base 1. For repertoire sequencing, TCR beta CDR3 regions were amplified from RNA transcripts. A first-round RT-PCR used HTBI primers with the Qiagen OneStep RT-PCR kit, followed by a second-round multiplex PCR, size selection and purification. The libraries underwent paired-end sequencing with 100 bp reads on an Illumina HiSeq2000. As for the authors' bioinformatics: SOAPnuke was used for read processing, and reads with adapters, uncalled bases, a mean Phred below 15, or no exact constant-primer or identifier match were discarded. COPE v1.2.5 was used to merge high-quality paired reads. Each unique nucleotide sequence was treated as a clonotype, and MiTCR v1.1 was used to align the clonotypes to the IMGT TRB V, D and J references. Only V-J combinations with frequency above 0.0001 were analysed, covering around 99% of repertoires. For each V-J combination, a TCR clonal expansion and chaos score was defined as F50 clonal expansion divided by the chaos observed in the TCRdist matrix. Features were reduced by Welch's t-statistics and random forest to about a dozen V-J combinations, which fed a naive Bayes classifier. The similarity between thyroid and blood repertoires was quantified using the Morisita-Horn index. TCRdb reprocessed the public reads (quality trimming at Q25 with fastp, clone calling with MiXCR) and kept in-frame beta chains. Rows merge per CDR3 protein into single entries with the most common DNA and genes. TCRdb, rather than the study authors, made the V and J calls. For this sample the table gives around 400,000 distinct CDR3 sequences, of which over 20% were detected only once. The top ten hold around 3.1% of the sample.

This sample is part of a study of Graves' ophthalmopathy and Graves' hyperthyroidism (dated by TCRdb to between 2017 and 2018). Notes on the research overall: Peripheral blood was collected at initial diagnosis, before any treatment. TCR beta repertoire signatures were used to distinguish Graves' ophthalmopathy from Graves' hyperthyroidism and to predict progression to ophthalmopathy. To explore V-J signatures distinguishing ophthalmopathy from hyperthyroidism, a discovery set of 100 patients (roughly 44 ophthalmopathy, 55 to 60 stable hyperthyroidism) was enrolled. In total, approximately 140 blood samples were TCR-sequenced: some 43 ophthalmopathy, about 75 hyperthyroidism and roughly 17 hyperthyroidism-to-ophthalmopathy patients. Following sample collection, hyperthyroidism patients were given methimazole at a starting dose of 30 mg daily, and ophthalmopathy patients were given high-dose intravenous methylprednisolone. In roughly 6 hyperthyroidism patients, the T-cell repertoire of thyroid tissue was compared with the T-cell repertoire of blood. An independent validation cohort comprised 18 hyperthyroidism patients and about 16 patients who later progressed from hyperthyroidism to ophthalmopathy. The 95 to 100 discovery patients were randomly divided into training and test sets at a 7:3 ratio. Overall study outcomes, separate from this receptor: Most of the expanded thyroid clonotypes with a frequency above 0.001 were also detected in blood, and it was suggested that the thyroid immune response may be reflected by blood repertoires. In cross-validation, the 13-signature model distinguished ophthalmopathy from stable hyperthyroidism with less than 90% sensitivity and 81% to 82% specificity, while in the test set the corresponding values were around 79% and 71%. Sample size was not statistically predetermined, and group allocation was not concealed from the investigators. In validation, the model predicted ophthalmopathy progression with about 71% sensitivity and around 72% specificity; roughly 11 predicted patients were CT-confirmed with GO in a median of roughly 6.8 months.

Hyperthyroidism was considered stable if no progression to ophthalmopathy occurred within 18 months of follow-up. Hyperthyroidism patients were newly diagnosed, were aged 18 to 65 years, and had a disease duration under 2 months. Patients with other autoimmune diseases, uncontrolled infections, pregnancy or lactation were excluded from the study. Clinical symptoms, serum thyroxine, TRAb, thyroid ultrasound and orbital computed tomography formed the basis of the diagnosis. Ficoll-Paque density gradient centrifugation was used to isolate PBMCs from 10 ml of fresh peripheral blood. Total RNA was extracted using Trizol reagent, and RNA quality was checked on an Agilent 2100 Bioanalyzer.

Material: peripheral blood. The clonotype comes from a woman aged 18-29 years with stable Graves' hyperthyroidism. Donor details come from another sample of the same person, matched by shared clones. The chain is encoded by TRBV6-2 or TRBV6-3 joined to TRBJ1-2; no D gene call is confident. The CDR3 here reads CASSAWTAYGYTF. Read as DNA, the sequence is TGTGCCAGCAGTGCGTGGACGGCCTATGGCTACACCTTC.